This T cell receptor (beta chain) came from a study of blood T cells in healthy people across ages. Germline V gene sequence: CDR1 SQVTM, CDR2 ANQGSEA. V was shortened by 3 bases and J by 0 bases, with 8 bases between the two germline ends. The CDR3 consists of 13 residues. Sample-barcoded 5' priming and a J-beta primer mix drove a second PCR of roughly 7 to 11 cycles. TCRdb re-called the 5' RACE reads with MiXCR, one entry per CDR3 protein. The sample yields some 670,000 distinct CDR3 sequences, 52% seen once. The receptor was derived from a woman aged 80 or over in good health. The chain recombines TRBV29-1 with TRBJ1-1; D gene ambiguous. Sequencing was carried out using blood. The DNA of the CDR3 is TGCAGCGTTGACGCGCCTGTGAACACTGAAGCTTTCTTT. It codes for CSVDAPVNTEAFF.